Below, 32 T cell receptor beta chains from the same sample are listed, as sequenced in a study of cytomegalovirus exposure and HLA in healthy donors. The PCR had 60 Vbeta and 13 Jbeta primers. Using immunoSEQ multiplex PCR, the repertoire was profiled, and TCRdb retains in-frame clones only, with some absent. Among roughly 80,000 clones listed, roughly 80% were seen once. Sequences were obtained from PBMCs. All receptors derive from a woman aged 35 to 49 in good health and CMV-seronegative.

The rearrangement uses TRBV2 and TRBJ1-2; 7 bases line up with TRBD1. Trimming cost V 4 bases and J 7 bases; bases outside gene matches: 6. Looked up from germline, CDR1 is SNHLY and CDR2 is FYNNEI. The CDR3 loop spans 13 amino acids. In DNA, the CDR3 is TGTGCCAGCAGTGGACAGGGTAGTTCTGGCTACACCTTC. Translated, it gives CASSGQGSSGYTF. Variable domain in full (rest from reference TRBV2 and TRBJ1-2): EPEVTQTPSHQVTQMGQEVILRCVPISNHLYFYWYRQILGQKVEFLVSFYNNEISEKSEIFDDQFSVERPDGSNFTLKIRSTKLEDSAMYFCASSGQGSSGYTFGSGTRLTVV.

This clone was observed a handful of times. The V and J genes are TRBV6-5 and TRBJ1-1; no clear D. Deletions cut 10 bases from V and 2 bases from J, with 14 bases between. The germline V gene has CDR1 MNHEY and CDR2 SVGAGI. This CDR3 has 13 residues. CDR3 residues: CATRRESNTEAFF. The CDR3 DNA is TGTGCCACCCGCCGGGAGAGCAACACTGAAGCTTTCTTT.

This clone has more than one count but fewer than ten. The chain is built from TRBV25-1 and TRBJ2-7; 8 bases are a match to TRBD1. Germline assignment: CDR1 MGHDK and CDR2 SYGVNS. The ends lost 8 bases at V and 5 bases at J; junction bases unmatched: 11. The CDR3 consists of 14 residues. The CDR3 sequence: CASGSGQGLDEQYF. The CDR3 coding sequence is TGTGCCAGCGGATCCGGACAGGGTTTAGACGAGCAGTACTTC.

The rearrangement links TRBV30 to TRBJ1-3; D possibly corresponds to TRBD1 (6 bases). Germline loops: CDR1 GTSNPN, CDR2 SVGIG (reference sequence). This CDR3 contains 16 residues. Trimming removed 3 bases at V and 1 base at J, with 16 bases between. The CDR3 DNA reads TGTGCCTGGAGCCTCTCTCGGGGGGCTTCTGGAAACACCATATATTTT. This translates into CAWSLSRGASGNTIYF.

The DNA of the CDR3 is TGTGCCAGCAGCTCGCGAGGGTCCTATAATTCACCCCTCCACTTT. It codes for CASSSRGSYNSPLHF. V and J are TRBV11-2 and TRBJ1-6; D unresolved. The CDR3 is 15 amino acids. Trimming took off 4 bases at V and 1 base at J, with 8 bases between the two ends. Per germline, CDR1 SGHAT and CDR2 FQNNGV.

The rearrangement links TRBV6-5 to TRBJ2-6; the D is unclear. This CDR3 comprises 14 residues. V was shortened by 2 bases and J by 4 bases, with 6 bases between the two germline ends. CDR1 is MNHEY and CDR2 is SVGAGI in the germline V gene. The chain's CDR3 is CASSYSTGANVLTF. In DNA, the CDR3 is TGTGCCAGCAGTTACAGTACAGGGGCCAACGTCCTGACTTTC.

This sequence joins TRBV28 and TRBJ2-1, with D possibly TRBD2 on 6 matching bases. CDR3 length equals 13 residues. Trimming took off 2 bases at V and 6 bases at J, with 8 bases between the two ends. The germline CDR1 and CDR2 sequences are MDHEN and SYDVKM. CDR3 nucleotides: TGTGCCAGCAGTTTAGGAGGGGTCAATGAGCAGTTCTTC. Encoded protein: CASSLGGVNEQFF.

This chain joins TRBV23-1 and TRBJ2-2; tentative D call: TRBD2 (5 bases). TRBV23-1 is reported as an ORF; its role is uncertain. Trimming pared 0 bases from V and 8 bases from J, leaving 7 bases between. CDR3 length equals 13 residues. Here the CDR3 reads CASSQSRGGELFF. The CDR3 coding sequence is TGCGCCAGCAGTCAATCGAGAGGGGGGGAGCTGTTTTTT.

This chain joins TRBV7-2 and TRBJ2-7; 10 nucleotides align to TRBD2. Germline CDR1 is SGHTA and CDR2 is FQGNSA. Trimming took 2 bases from V and 4 from J; bases not matched to a gene: 5. This CDR3 contains 15 residues. The CDR3 bases are TGTGCCAGCAGCTTAAGAGCGGGAGGGATGTACGAGCAGTACTTC. Encoded protein: CASSLRAGGMYEQYF.

This clone has only a few counts. The chain joins TRBV6-5 to TRBJ2-1, with TRBD2 matching over 8 bases. The germline V gene has CDR1 MNHEY and CDR2 SVGAGI. This CDR3 is 15 amino acids long. Trimming cost V 2 bases and J 4 bases; bases outside gene matches: 4. DNA of the CDR3: TGTGCCAGCAGTTACGGGCTAGCGGGTTACAATGAGCAGTTCTTC. The encoded protein is CASSYGLAGYNEQFF.

This clone showed up just once. The V and J genes are TRBV10-3 and TRBJ2-5, with TRBD1 as a possible D gene (5 bases). The CDR3 contains 13 residues. Germline V gives CDR1 ENHRY, CDR2 SYGVKD. V shed 8 bases and J shed 0 bases, with 10 bases lying between them. The CDR3 DNA sequence: TGTGCCATCGGGGCAGGGAACCAAGAGACCCAGTACTTC. Translated, it gives CAIGAGNQETQYF.

V and J are TRBV7-2 and TRBJ2-2; 9 bases align to TRBD2. The germline gives CDR1 SGHTA, CDR2 FQGNSA. V was clipped by 4 bases and J by 7 bases; unmatched bases: 16. The CDR3 has 18 residues. DNA for the CDR3: TGTGCCAGCAGCTCACCTGGGGGGGGACTAGCACTCTTCGGGGAGCTGTTTTTT. Its translation: CASSSPGGGLALFGELFF.

In its sample, this clone was seen once. This chain links TRBV25-1 with TRBJ2-2; 7 bases map to TRBD2. Germline V gene sequence: CDR1 MGHDK, CDR2 SYGVNS. The CDR3 has 15 amino acids. J lost 2 bases, V lost 5 bases, and 5 bases had no gene match. The CDR3 DNA is TGTGCCAGCAGTTTGGGGGGGTTAAACACCGGGGAGCTGTTTTTT. It translates to CASSLGGLNTGELFF.

The V call is TRBV7-2, the J call TRBJ2-7; 8 positions agree with TRBD2. The J segment lost 4 bases and the V segment lost 5 bases, leaving 16 bases of the junction unmatched. Germline V gives CDR1 SGHTA, CDR2 FQGNSA. The CDR3 is 17 residues long. The CDR3 spells CASSLIWGLGRSYEQYF. The CDR3 DNA sequence: TGTGCCAGCAGCCTCATTTGGGGACTAGGTCGAAGTTACGAGCAGTACTTC.

V gene TRBV11-2 combines with J gene TRBJ2-5, with TRBD2 identical over 8 bases. The germline gives CDR1 SGHAT, CDR2 FQNNGV. This CDR3 spans 15 amino acids. V dropped 2 bases and J dropped 2; count of bases not matched to a gene: 4. The CDR3 DNA reads TGTGCCAGCAGCTTAAGGACGGGAGGGCAAGAGACCCAGTACTTC. This translates into CASSLRTGGQETQYF.

The genes are TRBV28 and TRBJ1-1, with D possibly TRBD1 on 5 matching bases. Deletions cut 6 bases from V and 7 bases from J, with 15 bases between. This CDR3 is 13 amino acids long. Germline V gives CDR1 MDHEN, CDR2 SYDVKM. The CDR3 here is CASSILGVREAFF. The CDR3 DNA is TGTGCCAGCAGCATCCTAGGGGTTCGTGAAGCTTTCTTT.

The genes are TRBV7-9 and TRBJ1-5, with D possibly being TRBD1 (5 bases). The germline gives CDR1 SEHNR, CDR2 FQNEAQ (reference sequence). The CDR3 is 15 amino acids. Trimming removed 5 bases from V and 1 base from J, with 12 bases in between. CDR3 loop: CASSDGGGSNQPQHF. The CDR3 DNA sequence: TGTGCCAGCAGCGACGGGGGGGGGAGCAATCAGCCCCAGCATTTT.

The V and J genes are TRBV19 and TRBJ2-7; D uncertain. This CDR3 is built from 15 residues. The V gene's germline CDR1 is LNHDA and CDR2 SQIVND (reference sequence). Trimming shortened V by 3 bases and J by 7 bases, and 19 bases separated the two germline ends. Here the CDR3 reads CASSIGVMTPREQYF. The CDR3 coding sequence is TGTGCCAGTAGTATCGGCGTCATGACCCCGCGGGAGCAGTACTTC. The whole variable domain, remainder taken from reference TRBV19 and TRBJ2-7, is DGGITQSPKYLFRKEGQNVTLSCEQNLNHDAMYWYRQDPGQGLRLIYYSQIVNDFQKGDIAEGYSVSREKKESFPLTVTSAQKNPTAFYLCASSIGVMTPREQYFGPGTRLTVT.

The chain has TRBV28 and TRBJ2-7, with D possibly TRBD2 on 5 matching bases. The CDR3 loop spans 12 amino acids. The ends were cut back, 6 bases at V and 0 bases at J, with 6 bases in the middle. Germline CDR1 is MDHEN and CDR2 is SYDVKM. CDR3 sequence: CASRGSSYEQYF. CDR3 nucleotides: TGTGCCAGCAGGGGGAGCTCCTACGAGCAGTACTTC.

V gene TRBV13 combines with J gene TRBJ2-1; 11 nucleotides align to TRBD2. The CDR3 has 17 residues. In germline, CDR1 is PRHDT, CDR2 FYEKMQ (reference sequence). Trimming removed 4 bases from V and 1 base from J; junction bases left unmatched: 6. The CDR3 region has the DNA TGTGCCAGCAGCTCGCCTCCTAGCGGGGGGTCCTACAATGAGCAGTTCTTC. Its translation: CASSSPPSGGSYNEQFF. The full variable domain, completed using reference TRBV13 and TRBJ2-1, is AAGVIQSPRHLIKEKRETATLKCYPIPRHDTVYWYQQGPGQDPQFLISFYEKMQSDKGSIPDRFSAQQFSDYHSELNMSSLELGDSALYFCASSSPPSGGSYNEQFFGPGTRLTVL.

This chain links TRBV5-1 with TRBJ2-7; 8 bases are a match to TRBD1. V shed 0 bases, J shed 6 bases, and the junction held 5 bases outside the gene matches. The CDR3 runs to 14 residues. The germline CDR1 and CDR2 sequences are SGHRS and YFSETQ. The CDR3, as DNA: TGCGCCAGCAGCTTGGGGTTAGACAGGGGCGAGCAGTACTTC. It translates to CASSLGLDRGEQYF.

The chain recombines TRBV6-5 with TRBJ1-1; a weak D match, TRBD1 (5 bases). Trimming pared 0 bases from V and 2 bases from J, leaving 10 bases between. The CDR3 is 15 amino acids. Germline V CDR1 and CDR2: MNHEY, SVGAGI. Here the CDR3 reads CASSYSAGINTEAFF. In DNA form, the CDR3 reads TGTGCCAGCAGTTACTCCGCAGGGATAAACACTGAAGCTTTCTTT.

This clone was detected many times. The chain links TRBV2 to TRBJ1-1; D ambiguous. The CDR3 length is 10 residues. Trimming took off 6 bases at V and 8 bases at J, with 7 bases between the two ends. Looked up from germline, CDR1 is SNHLY and CDR2 is FYNNEI. CDR3 in amino acids: CASSGLEAFF. The CDR3 region has the DNA TGTGCCAGCAGCGGACTGGAAGCTTTCTTT.

This chain links TRBV4-3 with TRBJ1-1; D is undetermined. The CDR3 contains 16 residues. V was clipped by 0 bases and J by 0 bases, with 11 bases between them. Per germline, CDR1 LGHNA and CDR2 YSLEER. The CDR3 nucleotides read TGCGCCAGCAGCCAAGATATGCAGGCCGTGAACACTGAAGCTTTCTTT. Translating gives CASSQDMQAVNTEAFF.

The chain carries TRBV21-1 and TRBJ1-2; the table's D call, TRBD1, has no DNA check behind it. TRBV21-1 is labeled a pseudogene. The CDR3 consists of 13 residues. The CDR3 protein is CASTPGGVSGYTF. CDR3 bases: TGTGCCAGCACCCCAGGGGGTGTGAGTGGCTACACCTTC.

The genes are TRBV11-2 and TRBJ1-2; 7 positions agree with TRBD1. The J segment lost 6 bases and the V segment lost 5 bases, leaving 15 bases of the junction unmatched. From germline, CDR1 is SGHAT and CDR2 FQNNGV. The CDR3 is 16 amino acids. DNA of the CDR3: TGTGCCAGCAGCACAATCCGGTCAGGGGGTTCGAATGGCTACACCTTC. Its translation is CASSTIRSGGSNGYTF.

The chain joins TRBV5-4 to TRBJ2-1; the match to TRBD2 covers 8 bases. The CDR3 contains 19 residues. Trimming removed 2 bases from V and 5 bases from J; junction bases left unmatched: 18. Germline V gene lookup returns CDR1 SGHNT and CDR2 YYREEE (reference sequence). The DNA for the CDR3 is TGTGCCAGCAGCTTAGGGTCCGGGGGTTACGGGGGGGCCGACAATGAGCAGTTCTTC. It encodes CASSLGSGGYGGADNEQFF.

V gene TRBV5-1 combines with J gene TRBJ1-1; 7 bases match TRBD1. The J segment lost 7 bases and the V segment lost 4 bases, leaving 7 bases of the junction unmatched. Germline loops: CDR1 SGHRS, CDR2 YFSETQ. The CDR3 runs 13 residues. The CDR3 spells CASSTGTAYEAFF. CDR3 DNA sequence: TGCGCCAGCAGCACGGGGACAGCTTATGAAGCTTTCTTT.

This clone was observed a handful of times. The chain joins TRBV11-2 to TRBJ2-2; D might be TRBD1 (5 bases). Germline CDR1 reads SGHAT; CDR2 reads FQNNGV. CDR3 size: 13 residues. V was pared by 5 bases and J by 5 bases, with 9 bases between. The CDR3 loop reads CASSLGQTGELFF. CDR3 bases: TGTGCCAGCAGCCTCGGACAAACCGGGGAGCTGTTTTTT.

This chain connects TRBV6-4 to TRBJ2-3; 8 nucleotides match TRBD2. The CDR3 length is 14 residues. V was pared by 2 bases and J by 2 bases, with 0 bases of the junction left unmatched. Germline V gene data show CDR1 as MRHNA and CDR2 as SNTAGT. In nucleotides, the CDR3 is TGTGCCAGCAGTGACGGACTAGCCACAGATACGCAGTATTTT. The encoded protein is CASSDGLATDTQYF.

The genes are TRBV5-8 and TRBJ1-2; the D is unclear. The CDR3 is 15 residues long. Germline V gene sequence: CDR1 SGHTS, CDR2 YDEGEE. Trimming left V 2 bases short and J 4 bases short, with 15 bases between. CDR3 region: CASSLGDLILYGYTF. DNA of the CDR3: TGTGCCAGCAGCTTAGGAGACCTGATTCTCTATGGCTACACCTTC.

This clone was recorded once. The genes are TRBV28 and TRBJ2-1; maybe TRBD2 (6 bases). CDR3 length equals 11 residues. V was pared by 5 bases and J by 14 bases, with 13 bases between. The germline CDR1 and CDR2 sequences are MDHEN and SYDVKM. CDR3 amino acids: CASSDREREFF. CDR3 DNA: TGTGCCAGCAGTGATCGGGAGAGGGAGTTCTTC.